These T cell receptor beta chains were read from a single sample in a study of shared clonotypes between healthy human individuals. TCRdb keeps only in-frame clones here, not all; method: immunoSEQ multiplex PCR. This table holds around 1.6 million clones, 95% to 99% found once. The source material was naive CD4+ T cells sorted from blood. The receptor set was obtained from a man aged 25 to 40 in good health. Both conserved end residues are part of each CDR3. D genes are given only for firm matches. Clone size, where shown, is once, few, many, or a class for clones that have expanded.

abundance	v_gene	j_gene	d_gene	CDR3nt	CDR3aa
.	TRBV5-6	TRBJ1-5	.	TGTGCCAGCAGCTTTCGGGACTATAGCAATCAGCCCCAGCATTTT	CASSFRDYSNQPQHF
.	TRBV19	TRBJ2-7	TRBD1	TGTGCCAGTGGGACAGGCATAAGCTCCTACGAGCAGTACTTC	CASGTGISSYEQYF
.	TRBV2	TRBJ2-7	.	TGTGCCAGCAGTGTCGTGCGGACAGAGCCCGACGAGCAGTACTTC	CASSVVRTEPDEQYF
.	TRBV7-9	TRBJ2-3	.	TGTGCCAGCAGCCCGAGGGGGTCTAACACAGATACGCAGTATTTT	CASSPRGSNTDTQYF
once	TRBV18	TRBJ1-3	.	TGTGCCAGCTCACCACTAGAAGGTGGAAACTCTGGAAACACCATATATTTT	CASSPLEGGNSGNTIYF
.	TRBV5-1	TRBJ2-5	TRBD1	TGCGCCAGCAGCCTTGGAAGGGGGCGGCATGAGACCCAGTACTTC	CASSLGRGRHETQYF
.	TRBV5-1	TRBJ1-4	.	TGCGCCAGCAGTATTCTTCCAAGGGCTACTAATGAAAAACTGTTTTTT	CASSILPRATNEKLFF
.	TRBV6-6	TRBJ2-7	TRBD2	TGTGCCAGCAGTCGACTAGCGGGAGGCACCGAGCAGTACTTC	CASSRLAGGTEQYF
.	TRBV29-1	TRBJ2-1	.	TGCAGCGCGGAACCAGGGACCAATGAGCAGTTCTTC	CSAEPGTNEQFF
.	TRBV18	TRBJ2-7	.	TGTGCCAGCTCACCCCGGACAGAGAACTACGAGCAGTACTTC	CASSPRTENYEQYF
.	TRBV28	TRBJ1-1	.	TGTGCCAGCAGTTTTCCCGGACATTCTGAAGCTTTCTTT	CASSFPGHSEAFF
.	TRBV5-4	TRBJ2-1	TRBD2	TGTGCCAGCAGCTTCGGACTAGCGGGAGCTGGTTCCTACAATGAGCAGTTCTTC	CASSFGLAGAGSYNEQFF
.	TRBV5-1	TRBJ2-3	TRBD1	TGCGCCAGCAGCACCCGGACAGGGCCCGAGGCTACGCAGTATTTT	CASSTRTGPEATQYF
.	TRBV5-1	TRBJ2-7	TRBD2	TGCGCCAGCAGCCGTACCTTAGGCGGGAGGGGTTACGAGCAGTACTTC	CASSRTLGGRGYEQYF
.	TRBV5-4	TRBJ2-3	.	TGTGCCAGCAGCTTGTCCGGCCAATTAGATACGCAGTATTTT	CASSLSGQLDTQYF